The sequence of this T cell receptor beta chain was determined in a study of cytotoxic CD8 clonotypes in ibrutinib-treated CLL. About the study: Across the patients, about a dozen were relapsed/refractory, over 14 treatment-naive and approximately 17 IGHV unmutated.

With sequencing, the targeted depth ranged from 1 in 200,000 to 1 in 1 million T cells. Using immunoSEQ multiplex PCR, the repertoire was profiled, and TCRdb retains in-frame clones only, with some absent. The table lists 100,000 to 150,000 clones, 70% to 90% of them singletons. Germline values: CDR1 LNHDA, CDR2 SQIVND (reference sequence). The V gene end was trimmed by 10 bases and the J gene end by 3 bases; junction bases not matched to a gene: 15. The CDR3 contains 17 residues. Remarks on this clone: Its antigen is currently unknown.

The study, taken as a whole, reports: Clonality rose at ibrutinib response and fell back toward baseline at progression. Sustained-remission and progressing patients were not sampled at matched times.

The sequencing used PBMCs, collected after 24 months of ibrutinib treatment. The TCR sequence derives from a human donor with chronic lymphocytic leukemia. V usage is TRBV19 and J usage is TRBJ1-4, with 9 nucleotides matching TRBD1. In DNA, the CDR3 is TGTGCCACCCCAGGACAGGGGCCGTCTTCTTCTAATGAAAAACTGTTTTTT. Protein product: CATPGQGPSSSNEKLFF.